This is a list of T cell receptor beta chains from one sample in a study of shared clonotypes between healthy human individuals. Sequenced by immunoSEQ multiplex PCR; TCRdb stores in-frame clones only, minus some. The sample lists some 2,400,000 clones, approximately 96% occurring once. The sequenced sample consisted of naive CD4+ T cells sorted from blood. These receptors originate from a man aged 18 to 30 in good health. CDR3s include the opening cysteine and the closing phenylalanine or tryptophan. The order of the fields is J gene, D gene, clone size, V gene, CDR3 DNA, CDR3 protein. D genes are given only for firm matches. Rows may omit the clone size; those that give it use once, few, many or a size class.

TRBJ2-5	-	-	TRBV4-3	TGCGCCAGCAGCCCAGGGGTCGCGTACCAAGAGACCCAGTACTTC	CASSPGVAYQETQYF
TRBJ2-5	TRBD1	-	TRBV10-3	TGTGCCATCAGTGAGTCCAGGGGGCAAGAGACCCAGTACTTC	CAISESRGQETQYF
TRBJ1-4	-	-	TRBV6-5	TGTGCCAGCAGTCGCGGACCAGGTGAAAAACTGTTTTTT	CASSRGPGEKLFF
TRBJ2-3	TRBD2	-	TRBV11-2	TGTGCCAGCAGCTCCGGACTAGCGGGAGGATCAGATACGCAGTATTTT	CASSSGLAGGSDTQYF
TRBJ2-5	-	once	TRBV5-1	TGCGCCAGCAGCAGGGAAGGGGACCAAGAGACCCAGTACTTC	CASSREGDQETQYF
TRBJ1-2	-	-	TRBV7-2	TGTGCCAGCAGCTTAGAGTTAGGACCCGCGGGCTACACCTTC	CASSLELGPAGYTF
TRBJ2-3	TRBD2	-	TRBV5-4	TGTGCCAGCAGCCGGCTAGCGGGGGGGGAGGTAGATACGCAGTATTTT	CASSRLAGGEVDTQYF
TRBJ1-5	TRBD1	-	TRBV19	TGTGCCAGTAGTAAACGGCAGGGGGTTTTCCTCAATAGCAATCAGCCCCAGCATTTT	CASSKRQGVFLNSNQPQHF
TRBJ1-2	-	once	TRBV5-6	TGTGCCAGCAGCCCAGGGAGTTATGGCTACACCTTC	CASSPGSYGYTF
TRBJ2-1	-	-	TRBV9	TGTGCCAGCAGCGCCGAGTTCGGAGGGAGTGAGCAGTTCTTC	CASSAEFGGSEQFF
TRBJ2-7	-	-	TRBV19	TGTGCCAGTAGTCCGAGGACCATTGGCTCCTACGAGCAGTACTTC	CASSPRTIGSYEQYF
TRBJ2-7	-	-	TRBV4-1	TGCGCCAGCAGCCAATTAGTCGGGAGTACCATAGTGCAGCAGTACTTC	CASSQLVGSTIVQQYF
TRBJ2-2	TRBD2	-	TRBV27	TGTGCCAGCAGTGAGGCGGGAGAGACCGGGGAGCTGTTTTTT	CASSEAGETGELFF
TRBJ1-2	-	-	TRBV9	TGTGCCAGCAGCGTAGATCCGGGGCCTTCTAACTATGGCTACACCTTC	CASSVDPGPSNYGYTF
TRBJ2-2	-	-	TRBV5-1	TGCGCCAGCAGCAGGTGGACTACCAAGGATCCCGGGGAGCTGTTTTTT	CASSRWTTKDPGELFF
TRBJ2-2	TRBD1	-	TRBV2	TGTGCCAGCAGTGTGACAGGGTGGACCGGGGAGCTGTTTTTT	CASSVTGWTGELFF
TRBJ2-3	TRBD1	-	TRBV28	TGTGCCAGCGGTCAACGGACAGGGCCTCCAGATACGCAGTATTTT	CASGQRTGPPDTQYF
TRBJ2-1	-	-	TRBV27	TGTGCCAGCAGTTCCCTCTTCACGGGGGAGTTCTTC	CASSSLFTGEFF
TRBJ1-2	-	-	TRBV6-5	TGTGCCAGCAGTTACTCCGGGGCCGGGGACTATGGCTACACCTTC	CASSYSGAGDYGYTF
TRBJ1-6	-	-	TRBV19	TGTGCCAGTAGCCCCGAACGGGGTTCACCCCTCCACTTT	CASSPERGSPLHF
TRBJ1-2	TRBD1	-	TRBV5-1	TGCGCCAGCAGCTTGGGGGGACAGCCCTATGGCTACACCTTC	CASSLGGQPYGYTF
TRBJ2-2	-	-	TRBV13	TGTGCCAGCAGTTGGGATTCCGGGGAGCTGTTTTTT	CASSWDSGELFF
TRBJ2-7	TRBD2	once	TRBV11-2	TGTGCCAGCAGCTCGCGGACTAGCGGGGTATACGAGCAGTACTTC	CASSSRTSGVYEQYF
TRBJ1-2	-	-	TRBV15	TGTGCCACCAGCAGGCCCACAGGGATCGGGGGCTACACCTTC	CATSRPTGIGGYTF
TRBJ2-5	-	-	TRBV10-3	TGTGCCATCAGTCAGGGGGAGGGAGGGGAGACCCAGTACTTC	CAISQGEGGETQYF
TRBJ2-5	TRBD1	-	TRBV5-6	TGTGCCAGCAGCTTACAGGGGTGGCCAGAGACCCAGTACTTC	CASSLQGWPETQYF
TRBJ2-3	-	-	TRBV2	TGTGCCAGCAGTGACCCCTACACCAGCACAGATACGCAGTATTTT	CASSDPYTSTDTQYF
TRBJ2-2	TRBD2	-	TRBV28	TGTGCCAGCAGGACGGGACTAGCGGGGGACACCGGGGAGCTGTTTTTT	CASRTGLAGDTGELFF